Following are 3 T cell receptor beta chains from one sample sequenced in a study of cytomegalovirus exposure and HLA in healthy donors. PCR was performed using 60 Vbeta and 13 Jbeta primers. Libraries were prepared by immunoSEQ multiplex PCR; TCRdb keeps only in-frame clonotypes and omits some of them. The sample lists under 150,000 clones; approximately 80% were seen once. The source material was PBMCs. The receptors derive from a female donor in good health and CMV-seropositive.

This chain joins TRBV7-3 and TRBJ2-1; TRBD2 might be the D (5 bases). The CDR3 extends over 14 amino acids. Trimming removed 3 bases from V and 5 bases from J, with 11 bases in between. CDR1 and CDR2 (germline): SGHTA, FQGTGA. The CDR3 is CASSFGNGDNEQFF. The CDR3 DNA reads TGTGCCAGCAGCTTTGGAAACGGGGACAATGAGCAGTTCTTC.

This CDR3 is CASSQSIIRFSANVLTF. The CDR3 DNA is TGCGCCAGCAGCCAATCTATTATCCGGTTTAGCGCCAACGTCCTGACTTTC. The chain joins TRBV4-1 to TRBJ2-6; D is unclear. Germline CDR1 reads MGHRA; CDR2 reads YSYEKL. The CDR3 is made up of 17 amino acids. The germline V and J ends were trimmed by 2 bases and 7 bases, with 18 bases remaining between them.

J is TRBJ1-2 and V is TRBV19; tentative D call: TRBD1 (6 bases). The V gene's germline CDR1 is LNHDA and CDR2 SQIVND (reference sequence). Trimming left V 5 bases short and J 2 bases short, with 18 bases between. The CDR3 consists of 16 residues. The CDR3 region has the DNA TGTGCCAGTAGTCCCGAGCACGACAGGTTGAACTATGGCTACACCTTC. It translates to CASSPEHDRLNYGYTF. The variable domain in full, with the rest retrieved from reference TRBV19 and TRBJ1-2, is DGGITQSPKYLFRKEGQNVTLSCEQNLNHDAMYWYRQDPGQGLRLIYYSQIVNDFQKGDIAEGYSVSREKKESFPLTVTSAQKNPTAFYLCASSPEHDRLNYGYTFGSGTRLTVV.